This T cell receptor (beta chain) appears in the sequencing data of a study of T-cell memory formation after mild COVID-19. Broader study findings: The study detected some responding clones in pre-infection memory, suggesting cross-reactive memory joined. CD4+ contracting clones were mainly CM and EM; CD8+ ones, EMRA.

This clonotype was recorded once. Its antigen is still unknown. Constant-segment primers were used for 5'RACE, and the resulting TCR alpha and TCR beta cDNA libraries carried sample barcodes and UMIs. TCRdb called the 5' RACE reads again in MiXCR, with one record for every CDR3 protein. The profile covers under 550,000 distinct CDR3 sequences, with 18% appearing a single time and about 12% taken by the ten largest. Germline CDR1 SGHRS, CDR2 YFSETQ. With 4 bases removed from V and 5 bases from J, the gap between germline ends came to 15 bases. This CDR3 spans 14 amino acids. The chain links TRBV5-1 to TRBJ2-5, with D possibly being TRBD2 (5 bases). The receptor's source is an adult woman who had mild COVID-19 (a few samples of this study predate the infection). Cell type and time point are not known. Sample: PBMCs or a T cell subset sorted from them (not recorded which). The CDR3, as DNA: TGCGCCAGCAGCCCCCTCGAGGGCTCCGAGACCCAGTACTTC. It yields the protein CASSPLEGSETQYF.